This TCR beta chain came from a study of cytomegalovirus exposure and HLA in healthy donors. Study background: About 85 million unique TCR sequences came from HLA-typed donors in an early release. Regarding the study as a whole: TCR beta sequences numbering under 20,000 were associated with HLA alleles at 0.05 false discovery rate in a later analysis. Altogether, 170 or so TCR beta chains were recorded as cytomegalovirus-associated.

As to this clone: Its cognate antigen is unknown.

The PCR was carried out with 60 Vbeta primers and 13 Jbeta primers. Profiling relied on immunoSEQ multiplex PCR, and the TCRdb table lists in-frame clones only, not all of them. This sample carries under 200,000 clones, around 77% of them seen once, and the ten largest clones take 2% to 2.5%. While unrecorded immune exposures were likely, the donors were nominally healthy when sampled. Sequenced sample: PBMCs. This sequence was found in a man aged 60 to 75 in good health and CMV-seronegative.

CDR3 sequence reads: CASRPPGQPGELFF. In DNA, the CDR3 is TGTGCCAGCAGGCCACCGGGACAGCCCGGGGAGCTGTTTTTT. The rearrangement joins TRBV25-1 to TRBJ2-2; 7 bases fit TRBD1. Trimming cost V 6 bases and J 6 bases; bases outside gene matches: 7. The CDR3 covers 14 residues. Germline values: CDR1 MGHDK, CDR2 SYGVNS.